This is a list of T cell receptor beta chains from one sample in a study of T-cell reconstitution after alpha-beta-depleted transplantation in children. TCRdb processed the PCR reads anew with MiXCR; each CDR3 protein has one entry. Of 490,000 or so distinct CDR3 sequences in the sample, roughly an eighth are singletons; the top ten hold 5% to 6%. The specimen was PBMCs from the stem cell graft donor, collected from the stem cell graft. These receptors all come from a human donor who donated a stem cell graft to a child with combined immunodeficiency. The CDR3 runs from the conserved cysteine through the conserved F or W.

TRBV21-1	TRBJ1-6	CASSKEVRGSPLHF
TRBV20-1	TRBJ1-4	CIWRESPGFYEKLFF
TRBV9	TRBJ2-3	CASSPGPPDTQYF
TRBV29-1	TRBJ2-1	CSVEQGRNEQFF
TRBV10-2	TRBJ2-3	CASSLGVSTDTQYF
TRBV7-2	TRBJ2-3	CASSGERWADTQYF
TRBV3-1	TRBJ2-2	CASSQEGTGELFF
TRBV6-2/TRBV6-3	TRBJ1-5	CASTTSGFNQPQHF
TRBV12-3/TRBV12-4	TRBJ2-5	CASSFQAARGETQYF
TRBV12-3/TRBV12-4	TRBJ2-7	CASSLYTSYEQYF
TRBV7-2	TRBJ1-4	CASSPSRRSNEKLFF
TRBV15	TRBJ2-7	CATSRSNEDSYPSYEQYF
TRBV29-1	TRBJ2-3	CSVEDLVHTTDTQYF
TRBV7-8	TRBJ1-2	CASRDRTNYGYTF
TRBV12-3/TRBV12-4	TRBJ2-5	CASSSAGKAQETQYF
TRBV6-5	TRBJ2-5	CASSYTKTELQETQYF
TRBV6-5	TRBJ2-3	CASTPYNPDTQYF
TRBV6-2/TRBV6-3	TRBJ2-7	CASRSSQRSGRTSYEQYF
TRBV20-1	TRBJ1-1	CSARTGADRKHTEAFF
TRBV6-1	TRBJ2-1	CASSATRGAHNEQFF
TRBV7-2	TRBJ1-1	CASSLTQGPYTEAFF
TRBV4-2	TRBJ2-5	CASSLHGGATRETQYF
TRBV12-3/TRBV12-4	TRBJ2-2	CASSLPTGPNTGELFF
TRBV12-3/TRBV12-4	TRBJ2-7	CASSTDDYYEQYF
TRBV5-6	TRBJ2-1	CASSRLWGEQFF
TRBV7-9	TRBJ2-1	CASTQTSTYNEQFF
TRBV12-3/TRBV12-4	TRBJ1-1	CASSFSGGVVTEAFF
TRBV12-3/TRBV12-4	TRBJ2-7	CASSLDGRASEQYF
TRBV30	TRBJ2-1	CAHSRWGRDEQFF